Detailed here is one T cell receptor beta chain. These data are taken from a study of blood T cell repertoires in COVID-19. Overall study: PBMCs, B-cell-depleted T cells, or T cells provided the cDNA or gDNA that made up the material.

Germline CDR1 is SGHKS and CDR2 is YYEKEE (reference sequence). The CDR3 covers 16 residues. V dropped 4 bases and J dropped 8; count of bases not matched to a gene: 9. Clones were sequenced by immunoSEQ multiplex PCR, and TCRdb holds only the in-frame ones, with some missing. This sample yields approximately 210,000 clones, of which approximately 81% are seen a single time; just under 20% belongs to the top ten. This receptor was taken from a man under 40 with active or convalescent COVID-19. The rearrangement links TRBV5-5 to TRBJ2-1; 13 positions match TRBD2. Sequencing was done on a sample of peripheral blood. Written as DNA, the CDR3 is TGTGCCAGCAGCCCTGTAAGGACTAGCGGGAGCGATGAGCAGTTCTTC. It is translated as CASSPVRTSGSDEQFF.